Below are 15 T cell receptor beta chains sequenced from a single sample in a study of radiotherapy plus CTLA-4 blockade in lung cancer. Sequencing used immunoSEQ multiplex PCR; TCRdb keeps in-frame clones, though not all of them. The data hold about 62,000 clones, with 60% to 85% observed a single time. The material sequenced was peripheral blood, taken from a patient treated with radiotherapy plus ipilimumab. Source of these receptors: a human donor with non-small cell lung cancer who had a complete response to radiotherapy plus ipilimumab.

The chain is built from TRBV28 and TRBJ2-5; 12 bases are a match to TRBD2. Per the germline V gene, CDR1 is MDHEN and CDR2 is SYDVKM. V shed 0 bases and J 5 bases; nucleotides not matched to a gene: 10. This CDR3 contains 18 residues. CDR3 sequence reads: CASSLWKTSGRRGETQYF. In DNA form, the CDR3 reads TGTGCCAGCAGTTTATGGAAGACTAGCGGGAGACGAGGTGAGACCCAGTACTTC. Looking up the rest from reference TRBV28 and TRBJ2-5 gives the full variable domain: DVKVTQSSRYLVKRTGEKVFLECVQDMDHENMFWYRQDPGLGLRLIYFSYDVKMKEKGDIPEGYSVSREKKERFSLILESASTNQTSMYLCASSLWKTSGRRGETQYFGPGTRLLVL.

The rearrangement joins TRBV5-1 to TRBJ2-7, with D uncertain. V was pared by 4 bases and J by 3 bases, with 11 bases between. This CDR3 has 13 residues. Germline lookup yields CDR1 SGHRS and CDR2 YFSETQ. The CDR3 nucleotides read TGCGCCAGCAGCCTCGACCCTGGCTACGAGCAGTACTTC. It is translated as CASSLDPGYEQYF.

A word on this clone: One junction end disagrees with the germline gene, perhaps due to a read error. The rearrangement joins TRBV18 to TRBJ2-1, with 9 bases matching TRBD2. From germline, CDR1 is KGHSH and CDR2 LQKENI. The CDR3 is 15 residues long. In nucleotides, the CDR3 is TGCGCCAGCTCACCGGAAGCGGGAGGAACTAATGAGCAGTTCTTC. Translation gives CASSPEAGGTNEQFF.

CDR3: CASSVALSGRAGDEQFF. The CDR3 DNA is TGTGCCAGCAGCGTAGCCCTTAGCGGGAGAGCGGGGGATGAGCAGTTCTTC. The chain recombines TRBV9 with TRBJ2-1; 9 bases are a match to TRBD2. Germline V gene lookup returns CDR1 SGDLS and CDR2 YYNGEE. V lost 0 bases to trimming and J lost 8 bases; unmatched junction nucleotides: 12. The CDR3 covers 17 residues.

This clone has only a few counts. V and J are TRBV5-1 and TRBJ2-7, with D tentatively TRBD1 (6 bases). The CDR3 has 13 amino acids. CDR1 and CDR2 (germline): SGHRS, YFSETQ. The germline V and J ends were trimmed by 4 bases and 5 bases, with 13 bases remaining between them. The CDR3 is CASSANRDDEQYF. CDR3 DNA sequence: TGCGCCAGCAGCGCAAACAGGGACGACGAGCAGTACTTC.

This clone was picked up a small number of times. The sample contains more than one DNA sequence encoding this CDR3. The genes are TRBV20-1 and TRBJ1-3, with D unresolved. The CDR3 has 11 residues. Trimming shortened V by 3 bases and J by 4 bases, and 4 bases separated the two germline ends. Germline V gene lookup returns CDR1 DFQATT and CDR2 SNEGSKA (reference sequence). The CDR3 region is CSARAGNTIYF. Written as DNA, the CDR3 is TGCAGTGCTAGGGCCGGAAACACCATATATTTT.

The genes are TRBV10-3 and TRBJ2-7; TRBD1 might be the D (7 bases). Germline V CDR1 and CDR2: ENHRY, SYGVKD. The CDR3 has 18 residues. V lost 11 bases and J lost 0, with 29 bases in between. The DNA of the CDR3 is TGTGCCGTATCCGGAGGGGTGGTGTCGGGACAGAGCTCCTACGAGCAGTACTTC. Translating it yields CAVSGGVVSGQSSYEQYF.

V usage is TRBV10-1 and J usage is TRBJ1-3; D is unresolved. CDR1 and CDR2 from the germline V gene are WNHNN and SYGVQD (reference sequence). V lost 4 bases and J 1 base, leaving 5 bases between the germline ends. The length of the CDR3 is 13 residues. The CDR3 bases are TGCGCCAGCAGTGGTGGATCTGGAAACACCATATATTTT. It specifies CASSGGSGNTIYF.

This clone was recorded a few times. V and J are TRBV6-6 and TRBJ1-5, with unresolved D. Germline values: CDR1 MNHNY, CDR2 SVGAGI (reference sequence). This CDR3 spans 13 amino acids. V dropped 8 bases and J dropped 3 bases, with 11 bases sitting between them. The CDR3 DNA is TGTGCCAGCTCATACGGATTCAATCAGCCCCAGCATTTT. Amino acids: CASSYGFNQPQHF.

This clone was found a few times. The chain carries TRBV18 and TRBJ1-2; no reliable D call. Germline CDR1 reads KGHSH; CDR2 reads LQKENI. This CDR3 region has 12 residues. V dropped 5 bases and J dropped 9 bases, with 13 bases sitting between them. DNA of the CDR3: TGTGCCAGCTCATCCGCTGGTAGCAGCTACACCTTC. It specifies CASSSAGSSYTF.

Comments on this clone: A junction boundary mismatches the germline segment, possibly from a read error. The chain combines TRBV28 with TRBJ1-3; 11 bases map to TRBD1. This CDR3 has 15 residues. Germline loops: CDR1 MDHEN, CDR2 SYDVKM. The DNA of the CDR3 is TGTGCCAGCAGCAACCCGGGACAGGGGGGAAGCACCATATATTTT. It yields the protein CASSNPGQGGSTIYF.

The V and J genes are TRBV11-3 and TRBJ2-7; 9 bases agree with TRBD2. Germline loops: CDR1 SGHNT, CDR2 YENEEA. After removal of 4 bases from V and 5 bases from J, the junction contained 6 bases not matched to a gene. The CDR3 is 14 amino acids. Here the CDR3 DNA reads TGTGCCAGCAGCTCTGGCGGGAGGGCCCACGAGCAGTACGTC. Translating gives CASSSGGRAHEQYV.

V is TRBV20-1 and J is TRBJ1-2; tentative D call: TRBD1 (6 bases). Looked up from germline, CDR1 is DFQATT and CDR2 is SNEGSKA (reference sequence). V dropped 5 bases and J dropped 7 bases, with 11 bases sitting between them. CDR3 length: 11 residues. This CDR3 is CSAGDTFGYTF. DNA of the CDR3: TGCAGTGCTGGGGACACCTTTGGCTACACCTTC.

This clone appeared a few times. The chain uses TRBV6-5 and TRBJ1-4; 10 nucleotides agree with TRBD1. This CDR3 spans 13 amino acids. Looked up from germline, CDR1 is MNHEY and CDR2 is SVGAGI. Trimming removed 8 bases from V and 8 bases from J; junction bases left unmatched: 5. The CDR3 DNA reads as TGTGCCAGCCGACAGGGGGCAGAGGAAAAACTGTTTTTT. This translates into CASRQGAEEKLFF.

This clone was observed once. V is TRBV11-1 and J is TRBJ2-1; TRBD2 matches 10 bases. The germline V gene has CDR1 SGHAT and CDR2 FQDESV (reference sequence). The V and J ends lost 1 base and 0 bases, in that order; junction bases with no gene match: 9. The CDR3 consists of 19 residues. The CDR3 DNA follows: TGTGCCAGCAGCTTAGATACTAGCGGGAAAAACTCCTCCTACAATGAGCAGTTCTTC. Protein: CASSLDTSGKNSSYNEQFF.